Here is one T cell receptor beta chain with its context. Its antigen specificity is not known. One end of the junction varies from germline; a read error may be responsible. The data derive from a study of cytomegalovirus exposure and HLA in healthy donors (dated 2017 in TCRdb). For the study in its entirety: An earlier analysis of roughly 630 of the donors reported roughly 270 Gb of sequence data and 117 million unique TCR beta sequences from about 180 million T cells. All discovery cohort repertoires had been generated using a single sequencing platform. The number of donors typed differed by locus, with 629-630 for A, B, C, DRB1 and DQB1, around 500 for DQA1, approximately 570 for DPA1, and over 400 for DPB1. To predict cytomegalovirus infection status, the study combined high-throughput TCR immunosequencing, statistical association of individual TCRs with disease status, and machine learning. A later genetic analysis took genome-wide SNP genotypes for about 55% of the 666 donors and used that subset as a discovery cohort. On average, roughly 250,000 unique TCR beta nucleotide sequences were sequenced per donor among a few hundred genotyped donors of the cohort, with roughly 18% of those sequences being non-productive. About 280 gigabases of sequencing data and tens of millions of unique TCR sequences made up an early release that covered about 640 HLA-typed donors. In an earlier analysis of roughly 540 of the donors, high-throughput TCR beta sequencing was used to judge whether each TCR beta V gene segment behaved as functional or pseudogenic. Roughly 5 DR-DQ haplotypes were handled as single units for association and clustering, since linkage in the cohort was strong. The aim of the study was to test whether cataloging public T cell receptors could identify signatures of past pathogen exposure. HLA typing covered class I and class II loci at four-digit resolution. Donor age, sex, ethnicity and CMV serostatus were compiled alongside the repertoire data. The study profiled the T cell repertoires of fewer than 850 subjects by immunosequencing and related them to cytomegalovirus serostatus. In the later analysis, no new phenotypic data were used to find candidate immune exposures; instead, reliance was placed on TCR beta sequences and their occurrence across donors. To study patterns of TCR occurrence, a later analysis re-analyzed previously published TCR beta repertoires from 500 to 850 donors and added high-resolution HLA genotyping. A separate validation cohort of over 95 different subjects was used in addition to the roughly 700-subject first cohort. The genetic ancestry cluster associated with self-reported Caucasian donors included roughly 84% of the roughly 400 genotyped donors. Study-wide conclusions, independent of this receptor: The 87-base-pair reads could not distinguish some IMGT-functional V segments, including TRBV6-2 and TRBV6-3, so those segments were excluded. While some public TCRs were present in many individuals, most TCR sequences turned up only very rarely across donors. Several of the top co-occurrence clusters appeared to be linked to parvovirus B19, influenza, CMV and Epstein-Barr virus, according to a later analysis. The only immune exposure information available for the cohort was CMV serostatus. The earlier analysis of 450 to 700 of the donors excluded some 16 rarely observed V segments, including chromosome 9 orphons, because counts were too low. The authors suggested that the approach could potentially be generalized to other disease states and immunological phenotypes. Compared with equally common non-associated chains, HLA-associated TCR beta chains in a later analysis were more clonally expanded and had lower generation probabilities. In an earlier analysis of about 600 of the donors, most TCR beta V segments appeared in productive rearrangements about 87% or about 30% of the time, broadly matching IMGT annotations. In both the original and validation cohorts, the classifier was reported to diagnose cytomegalovirus status with high specificity and sensitivity. This cohort had only TCR beta chains sequenced, and the lack of alpha or paired-chain data limited which features could be detected. A cluster of highly shared sequence variants was judged likely to represent a technical artifact of the sequencing pipeline. Three of the identified cytomegalovirus-associated TCR beta chains were confirmed in vitro to be specific for cytomegalovirus antigens. A further reported finding was that TCR beta sequences accurately predicted the HLA-A and HLA-B alleles for most subjects in the first cohort. The presence/absence analyses assumed that sequencing depth was roughly uniform across donors, and that assumption may not be true. The study listed 164 TCR beta chains as associated with cytomegalovirus. In a later analysis, the rate of TCR association differed among HLA loci, with DRB1 alleles having the most associated TCRs and HLA-C alleles having the fewest. A later genetic analysis associated a missense DCLRE1C variant with V-gene and J-gene trimming of TCR beta chains, and an independent cohort replicated the association. When HLA alleles, especially DR and DQ, strongly co-occurred, attributing TCR associations to individual alleles was difficult. Because HLA typing was missing for some donors at each locus, association tests included only the typed subset. A later genetic analysis reported fewer N-insertions in productive TCRs among donors in an Asian-associated ancestry cluster than the roughly 720-donor mean. In a later analysis, most CMV-associated TCR beta chains were found to appear HLA-restricted, with HLA associations seemingly driven largely by CMV exposure. Correlated functional status among segregating V segments might reflect linkage disequilibrium, but an unknown experimental factor could not be ruled out. Specific HLA alleles were associated with more than 15,000 TCR beta sequences at a false discovery rate of 0.05 in a later analysis.

The receptor library was made with the immunoSEQ multiplex PCR assay. A mixture of 60 forward primers for TCR Vbeta segments and 13 reverse primers for TCR Jbeta segments was used in the multiplex PCR. The CDR3 region of rearranged TCR beta genes was amplified from genomic DNA with a multiplex PCR assay. On the Illumina HiSeq System, the amplified TCR beta libraries were sequenced as 87-base-pair reads. As for how the authors treated the data: A later analysis tallied tens of millions of unique TCR beta chains across the 666 repertoires, and around 10 million of those chains were shared by two or more donors. Raw reads were error-corrected and collapsed into unique sequences by a nearest-neighbor algorithm in which closely related sequences were merged to remove PCR and sequencing errors. Alignment of CDR3 sequences to IMGT reference sequences was used to assign V, D and J gene segments. For a sequence to be retained, a match of at least six nucleotides to both a V gene segment and a J gene segment was required. Rearrangements were called productive when the CDR3 lacked stop codons and stayed in frame with V and J; all others were non-productive. CDR3 was defined according to IMGT convention as the region running from the second conserved V-encoded cysteine to the conserved J-encoded phenylalanine. In an earlier analysis of more than 550 of the donors, sequences lacking an unambiguous match to a single V gene segment were excluded. In an earlier analysis of 587 of the donors, V segments were called functional above 56.7% productive rearrangements and were called segregating when the between-donor standard deviation exceeded 5%. A statistical classification framework was built to diagnose cytomegalovirus status from the catalog of TCR beta chain sequences. In a later analysis, TCR nucleotide sequences were compared against IMGT/GENE-DB human TR gene sequences so that V and J genes could be assigned. Using the TCRdist pipeline, a later analysis assigned CDR3 sequences along with most-parsimonious VDJ recombination scenarios. In a later analysis, each TCR beta chain was defined by its CDR3 amino acid sequence together with its V-gene family, and reads without a unique V-gene family were excluded. A later analysis removed several hundred highly shared, low-generation-probability nucleotide sequences to deal with suspected cross-contamination and a sequencing artifact. For each public chain, a later analysis derived a clonal expansion index from normalized ranks of inferred template counts within each repertoire. A later analysis computed generation probabilities with a VDJ recombination model fitted to out-of-frame rearrangements, and checked the results against IGoR. In a later analysis, hypergeometric tests were used to score TCR-TCR, TCR-HLA and TCR-CMV co-occurrence, with a repertoire-size bias correction applied to TCR pairs. A later analysis estimated false discovery rates by permuting HLA or CMV assignments 20 times. A later analysis grouped co-occurring TCRs with DBSCAN, adding TCRdist sequence similarity when clustering within HLA-allele-positive subsets. For co-occurrence clustering, repertoires with fewer than 30,000 or more than 120,000 public chains were excluded, along with four to six repertoires with anomalous nucleotide sharing. The table comes from immuneACCESS by way of TCRdb, which keeps in-frame sequences with V and J called. Part of the clones is missing from these tables; in studies checked, under half for an unresolved V gene and the rest for unknown reasons. D and trimming were read from the DNA, whereas the V and J calls and clone size are those reported in that table. This sample has about 200,000 clones in its table, and over 75% of those were observed once. The top ten hold about 2.8% of the sample.

The cohort comprised around 700 healthy bone marrow donors. At the time of sampling, all cohort members were nominally healthy, though unrecorded immune exposures were likely present. The donor was CMV seronegative and was included in the group of 352 seronegative cohort members. A peripheral blood sample was collected from each donor, and TCR beta sequencing was performed on peripheral blood mononuclear cells. Genomic DNA was extracted from the blood cell samples with the Qiagen DNeasy Blood Extraction Kit. From the cysteine through the phenylalanine, the CDR3 covers 14 amino acids. CDR3 DNA only is kept here, 42 bases in frame from base 1. In the germline V gene, CDR1 corresponds to MNHEY and CDR2 to SVGAGI.

The TCR sequence derives from a woman in her thirties in good health and CMV-seronegative. The sequencing input was PBMCs. The rearranged segments are TRBV6-5 and TRBJ2-6; the D region possibly corresponds to TRBD1 (6 bases align). CDR3 reads: CASSEILGANVLPF. Here is the DNA: TGTGCCAGCAGCGAGATCCTGGGGGCCAACGTCCTGCCTTTC.